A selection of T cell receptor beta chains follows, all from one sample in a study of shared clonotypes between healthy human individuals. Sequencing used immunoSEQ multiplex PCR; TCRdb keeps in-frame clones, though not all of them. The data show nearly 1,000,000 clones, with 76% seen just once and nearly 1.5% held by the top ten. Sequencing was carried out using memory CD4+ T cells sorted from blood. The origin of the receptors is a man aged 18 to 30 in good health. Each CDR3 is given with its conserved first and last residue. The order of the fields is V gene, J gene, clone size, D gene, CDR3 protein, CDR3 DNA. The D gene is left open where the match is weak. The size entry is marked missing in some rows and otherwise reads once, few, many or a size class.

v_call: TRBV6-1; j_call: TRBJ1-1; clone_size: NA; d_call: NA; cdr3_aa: CASSDLTERNTEAFF; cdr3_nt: TGTGCCAGCAGTGATCTTACAGAGAGAAACACTGAAGCTTTCTTT
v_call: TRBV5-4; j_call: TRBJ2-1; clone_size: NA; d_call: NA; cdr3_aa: CASSLGDTSYNEQFF; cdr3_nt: TGTGCCAGCAGCTTGGGGGACACCTCCTACAATGAGCAGTTCTTC
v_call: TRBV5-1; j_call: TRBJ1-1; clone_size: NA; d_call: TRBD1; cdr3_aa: CASSPPGQSNTEAFF; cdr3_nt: TGCGCCAGCAGCCCCCCGGGACAGTCGAACACTGAAGCTTTCTTT
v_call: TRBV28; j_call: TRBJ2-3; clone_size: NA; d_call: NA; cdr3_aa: CASSLLGVSTDTQYF; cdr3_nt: TGTGCCAGCAGTTTATTAGGAGTATCCACAGATACGCAGTATTTT
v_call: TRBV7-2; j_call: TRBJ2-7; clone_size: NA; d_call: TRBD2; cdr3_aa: CASSPPTSGGLKSYEQYF; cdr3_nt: TGTGCCAGCAGCCCCCCTACTAGCGGGGGGCTGAAATCCTACGAGCAGTACTTC
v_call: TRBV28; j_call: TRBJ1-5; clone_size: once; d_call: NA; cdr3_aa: CASSPTSRGVRSNQPQHF; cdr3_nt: TGTGCCAGCAGTCCGACCTCGCGGGGGGTTAGGAGCAATCAGCCCCAGCATTTT
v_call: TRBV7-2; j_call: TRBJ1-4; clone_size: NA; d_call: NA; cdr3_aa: CASSLAGLNEKLFF; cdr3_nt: TGTGCCAGCAGCTTGGCAGGGTTGAATGAAAAACTGTTTTTT
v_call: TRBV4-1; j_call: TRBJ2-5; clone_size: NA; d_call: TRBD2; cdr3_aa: CASSQAGSGGTQETQYF; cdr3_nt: TGCGCCAGCAGCCAAGCGGGGTCGGGAGGTACCCAAGAGACCCAGTACTTC
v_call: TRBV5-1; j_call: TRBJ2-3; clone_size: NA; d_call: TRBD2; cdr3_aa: CASSPGLIFDTQYF; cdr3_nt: TGCGCCAGCAGCCCGGGACTAATTTTCGATACGCAGTATTTT
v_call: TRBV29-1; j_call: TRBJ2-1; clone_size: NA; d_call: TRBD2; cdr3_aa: CSVEQGGPYNEQFF; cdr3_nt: TGCAGCGTTGAGCAGGGAGGGCCCTACAATGAGCAGTTCTTC
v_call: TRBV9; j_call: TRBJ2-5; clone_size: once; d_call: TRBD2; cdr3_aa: CASSRLLREGAQYF; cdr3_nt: TGTGCTAGCAGCCGATTGTTGCGGGAGGGGGCCCAGTACTTC
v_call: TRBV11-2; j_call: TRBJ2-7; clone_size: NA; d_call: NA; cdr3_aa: CASSAITRFREQYF; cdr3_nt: TGTGCCAGCAGCGCAATCACTAGGTTCCGCGAGCAGTACTTC
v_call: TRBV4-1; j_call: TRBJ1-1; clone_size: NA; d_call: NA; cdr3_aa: CASSHGGGENTEAFF; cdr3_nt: TGCGCCAGCAGCCATGGGGGAGGGGAAAACACTGAAGCTTTCTTT
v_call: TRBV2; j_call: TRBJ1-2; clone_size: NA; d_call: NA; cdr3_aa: CASSEPRDRKYGYTF; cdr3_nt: TGTGCCAGCAGTGAACCCCGTGACAGGAAATATGGCTACACCTTC
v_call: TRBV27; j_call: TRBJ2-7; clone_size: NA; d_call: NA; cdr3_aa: CASSLGNERLQYF; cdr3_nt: TGTGCCAGCAGTTTGGGTAATGAACGTCTCCAGTACTTC
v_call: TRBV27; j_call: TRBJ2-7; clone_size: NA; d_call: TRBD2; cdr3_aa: CASSAGTSSYEQYF; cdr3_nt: TGTGCCAGCAGCGCCGGGACTAGCTCCTACGAGCAGTACTTC
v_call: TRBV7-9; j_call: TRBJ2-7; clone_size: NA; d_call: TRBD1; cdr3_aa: CASSSPYSPGQNYEQYF; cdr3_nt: TGTGCCAGCAGCTCTCCGTATAGTCCGGGACAGAACTACGAGCAGTACTTC
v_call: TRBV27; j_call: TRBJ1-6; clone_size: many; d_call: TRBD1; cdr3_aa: CASSLVGTGGSPLHF; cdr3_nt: TGTGCCAGCAGTTTAGTTGGGACAGGCGGTTCACCCCTCCACTTT
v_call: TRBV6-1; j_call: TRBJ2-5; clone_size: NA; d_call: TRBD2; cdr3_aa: CASSESRGSGGETQYF; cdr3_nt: TGTGCCAGCAGTGAATCGCGGGGGAGTGGGGGAGAGACCCAGTACTTC
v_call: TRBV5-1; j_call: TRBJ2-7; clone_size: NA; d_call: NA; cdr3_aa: CASSPGLAYEQYF; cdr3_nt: TGCGCCAGCAGCCCGGGACTTGCCTACGAGCAGTACTTC
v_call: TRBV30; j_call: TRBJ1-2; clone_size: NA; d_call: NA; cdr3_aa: CAWSTGFYGYTF; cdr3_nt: TGTGCCTGGAGTACAGGGTTTTATGGCTACACCTTC
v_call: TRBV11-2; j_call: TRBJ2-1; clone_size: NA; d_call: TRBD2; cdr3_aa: CASSSMRGAHRHEQFF; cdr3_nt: TGTGCCAGCAGCTCGATGCGGGGGGCCCACCGCCATGAGCAGTTCTTC
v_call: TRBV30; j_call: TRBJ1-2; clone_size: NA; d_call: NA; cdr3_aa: CAWSPQATPHKAF; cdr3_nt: TGTGCCTGGAGTCCCCAAGCGACCCCACACAAAGCCTTC
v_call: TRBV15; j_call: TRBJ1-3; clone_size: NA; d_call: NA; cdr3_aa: CAIGTGVTGYGNTIYF; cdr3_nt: TGTGCCATCGGAACGGGGGTAACAGGGTACGGAAACACCATATATTTT
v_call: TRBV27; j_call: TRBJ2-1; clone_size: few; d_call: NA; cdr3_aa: CASTYSASSSYNEQFF; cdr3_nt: TGTGCCAGCACCTATTCCGCCAGCAGCTCCTACAATGAGCAGTTCTTC
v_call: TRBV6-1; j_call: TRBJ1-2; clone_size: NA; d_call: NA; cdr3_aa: CANLTTRGQRYGYTF; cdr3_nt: TGTGCCAACCTCACTACCCGCGGACAGCGCTATGGCTACACCTTC
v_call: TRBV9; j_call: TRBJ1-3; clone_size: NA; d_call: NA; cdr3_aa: CASSVAGGGNTIYF; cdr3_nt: TGTGCCAGCAGCGTAGCGGGGGGCGGAAACACCATATATTTT
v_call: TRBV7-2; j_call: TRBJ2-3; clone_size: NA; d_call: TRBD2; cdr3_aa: CASRSLGTSLTDTQYF; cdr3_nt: TGTGCCAGCAGATCCCTCGGGACTAGCCTAACAGATACGCAGTATTTT
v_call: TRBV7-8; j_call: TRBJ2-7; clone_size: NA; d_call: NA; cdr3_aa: CASSLDTGSFYEQYF; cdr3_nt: TGTGCCAGCAGCTTAGATACGGGCAGTTTCTACGAGCAGTACTTC
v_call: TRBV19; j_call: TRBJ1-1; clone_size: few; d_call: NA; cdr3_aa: CPGRETEAFF; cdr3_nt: TGTCCCGGGCGCGAGACTGAAGCTTTCTTT
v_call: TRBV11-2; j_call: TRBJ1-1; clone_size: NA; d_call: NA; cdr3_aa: CASSWRASTEAFF; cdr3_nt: TGTGCCAGCAGCTGGAGGGCCAGCACTGAAGCTTTCTTT
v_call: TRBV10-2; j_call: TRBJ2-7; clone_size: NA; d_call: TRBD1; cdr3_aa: CASTVQDRDYEQYF; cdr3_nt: TGCGCCAGCACAGTCCAGGACAGGGACTACGAGCAGTACTTC
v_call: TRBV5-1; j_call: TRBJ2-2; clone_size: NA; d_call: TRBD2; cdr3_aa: CASSLIAGDTTGELFF; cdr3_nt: TGCGCCAGCAGCTTGATAGCGGGGGATACCACCGGGGAGCTGTTTTTT
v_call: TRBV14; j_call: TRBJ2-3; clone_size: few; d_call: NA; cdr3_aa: CASSQTGARTLTDTQYF; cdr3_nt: TGTGCCAGCAGCCAGACCGGGGCCAGAACGCTCACAGATACGCAGTATTTT
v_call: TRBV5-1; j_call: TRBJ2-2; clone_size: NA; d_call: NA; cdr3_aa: CASSLDPGSTGELFF; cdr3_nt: TGCGCCAGCAGCTTAGATCCAGGGTCCACCGGGGAGCTGTTTTTT
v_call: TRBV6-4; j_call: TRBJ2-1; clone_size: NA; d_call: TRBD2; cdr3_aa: CASSPIAGVGNEQFF; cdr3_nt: TGTGCCAGCAGTCCCATAGCGGGGGTTGGGAATGAGCAGTTCTTC
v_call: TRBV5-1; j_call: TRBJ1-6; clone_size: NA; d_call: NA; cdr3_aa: CASSLGTNQPLHF; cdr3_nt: TGCGCCAGCAGCTTGGGGACAAACCAACCCCTCCACTTT
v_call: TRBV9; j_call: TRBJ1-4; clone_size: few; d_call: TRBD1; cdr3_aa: CASSAGQGRGSGEKLFF; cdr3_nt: TGTGCCAGCAGCGCGGGACAGGGGAGGGGGTCAGGCGAAAAACTGTTTTTT
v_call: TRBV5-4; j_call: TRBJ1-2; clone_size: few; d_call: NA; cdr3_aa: CASSLNTDYGYTF; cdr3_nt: TGTGCCAGCAGCTTGAACACCGACTATGGCTACACCTTC
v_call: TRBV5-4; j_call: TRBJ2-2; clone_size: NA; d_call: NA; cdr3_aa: CASSLRGSANTGELFF; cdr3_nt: TGTGCCAGCAGCCTTCGGGGCAGCGCGAACACCGGGGAGCTGTTTTTT
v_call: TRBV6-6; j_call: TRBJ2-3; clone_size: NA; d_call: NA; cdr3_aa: CASSPPSPATDTQYF; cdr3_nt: TGTGCCAGCAGCCCCCCTTCTCCCGCCACAGATACGCAGTATTTT
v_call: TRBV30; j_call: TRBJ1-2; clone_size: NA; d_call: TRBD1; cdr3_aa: CAWRETRQGYYGYTF; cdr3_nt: TGTGCCTGGAGAGAAACCCGACAGGGGTACTATGGCTACACCTTC
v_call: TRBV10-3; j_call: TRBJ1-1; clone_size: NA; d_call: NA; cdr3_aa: CAISDGLRIPEAFF; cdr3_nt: TGTGCCATCAGTGATGGATTAAGGATCCCTGAAGCTTTCTTT
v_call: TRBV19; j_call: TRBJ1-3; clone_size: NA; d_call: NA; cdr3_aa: CASSAQQGIAGNTIYF; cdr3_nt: TGTGCCAGTAGTGCTCAACAGGGTATTGCTGGAAACACCATATATTTT
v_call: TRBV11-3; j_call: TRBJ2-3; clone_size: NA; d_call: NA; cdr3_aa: CASSLGRGPDTQYF; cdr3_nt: TGTGCCAGCAGCTTAGGTCGGGGGCCTGATACGCAGTATTTT
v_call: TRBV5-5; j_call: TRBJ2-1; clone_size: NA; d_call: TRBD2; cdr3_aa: CASNVLAGSNNEQFF; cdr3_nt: TGTGCCAGCAACGTACTAGCGGGTTCTAACAATGAGCAGTTCTTC